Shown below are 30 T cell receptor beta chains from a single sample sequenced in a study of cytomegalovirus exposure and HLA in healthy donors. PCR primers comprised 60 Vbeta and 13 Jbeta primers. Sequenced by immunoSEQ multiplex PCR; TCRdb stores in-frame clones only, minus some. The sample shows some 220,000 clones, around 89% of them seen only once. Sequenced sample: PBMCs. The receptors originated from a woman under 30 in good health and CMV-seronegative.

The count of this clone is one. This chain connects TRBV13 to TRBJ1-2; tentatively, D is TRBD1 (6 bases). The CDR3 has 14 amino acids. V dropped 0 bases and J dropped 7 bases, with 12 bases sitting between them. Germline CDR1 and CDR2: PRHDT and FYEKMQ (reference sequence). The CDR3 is CASSLGLGQFGYTF. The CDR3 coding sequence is TGTGCCAGCAGCTTAGGATTAGGACAGTTTGGCTACACCTTC.

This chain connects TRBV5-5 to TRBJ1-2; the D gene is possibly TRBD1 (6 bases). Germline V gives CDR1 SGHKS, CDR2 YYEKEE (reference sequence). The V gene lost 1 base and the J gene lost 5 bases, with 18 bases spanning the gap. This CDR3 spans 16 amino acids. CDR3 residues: CASSLTGTSSEYGYTF. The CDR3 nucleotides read TGTGCCAGCAGCTTGACCGGGACATCCTCGGAATATGGCTACACCTTC.

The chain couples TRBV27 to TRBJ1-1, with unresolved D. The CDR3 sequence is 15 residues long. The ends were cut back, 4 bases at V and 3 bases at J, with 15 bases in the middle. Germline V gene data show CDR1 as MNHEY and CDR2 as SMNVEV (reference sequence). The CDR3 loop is CASSYKAAGYTEAFF. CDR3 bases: TGTGCCAGCAGTTACAAAGCGGCAGGCTACACTGAAGCTTTCTTT.

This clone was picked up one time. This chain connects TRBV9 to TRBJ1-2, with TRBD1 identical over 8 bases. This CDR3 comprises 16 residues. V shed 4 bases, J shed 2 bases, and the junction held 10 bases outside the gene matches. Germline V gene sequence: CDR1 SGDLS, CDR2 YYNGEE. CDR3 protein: CASSQRGGQANYGYTF. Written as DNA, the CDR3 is TGTGCCAGCAGCCAGCGGGGGGGACAGGCAAACTATGGCTACACCTTC.

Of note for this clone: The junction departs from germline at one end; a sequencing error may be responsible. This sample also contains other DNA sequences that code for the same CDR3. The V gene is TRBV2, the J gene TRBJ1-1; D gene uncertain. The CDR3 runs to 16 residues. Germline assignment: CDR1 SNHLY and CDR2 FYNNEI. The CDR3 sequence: CASILGLGGGLTEAFF. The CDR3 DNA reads TGTGCCAGCATATTAGGGTTAGGCGGTGGACTTACTGAAGCCTTCTTT.

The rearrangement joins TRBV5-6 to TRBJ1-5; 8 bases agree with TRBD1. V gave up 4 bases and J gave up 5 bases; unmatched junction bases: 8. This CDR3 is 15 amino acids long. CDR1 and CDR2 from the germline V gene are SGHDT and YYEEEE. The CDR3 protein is CASSTTGQDYQPQHF. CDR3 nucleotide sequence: TGTGCCAGCAGCACCACGGGACAGGATTATCAGCCCCAGCATTTT.

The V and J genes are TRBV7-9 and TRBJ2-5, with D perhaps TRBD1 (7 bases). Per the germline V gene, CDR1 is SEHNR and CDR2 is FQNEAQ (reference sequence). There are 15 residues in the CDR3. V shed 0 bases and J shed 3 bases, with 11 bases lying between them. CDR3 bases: TGTGCCAGCAGCTTAGCGGAGGGGACAGAAGAGACCCAGTACTTC. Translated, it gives CASSLAEGTEETQYF.

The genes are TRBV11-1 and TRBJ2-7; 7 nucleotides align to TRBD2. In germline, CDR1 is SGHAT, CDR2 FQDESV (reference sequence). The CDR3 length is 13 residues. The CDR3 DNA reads TGTGCGGCGGGGGACGGAGCGAATTACGAGCAGTACTTC. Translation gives CAAGDGANYEQYF. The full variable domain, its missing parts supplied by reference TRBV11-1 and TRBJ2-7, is EAEVAQSPRYKITEKSQAVAFWCDPISGHATLYWYRQILGQGPELLVQFQDESVVDDSQLPKDRFSAERLKGVDSTLKIQPAELGDSAMYLCAAGDGANYEQYFGPGTRLTVT.

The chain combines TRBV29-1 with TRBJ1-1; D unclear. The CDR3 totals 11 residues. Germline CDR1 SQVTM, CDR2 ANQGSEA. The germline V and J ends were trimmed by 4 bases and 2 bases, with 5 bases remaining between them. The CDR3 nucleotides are TGCAGCGTTGCATCCAACACTGAAGCTTTCTTT. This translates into CSVASNTEAFF. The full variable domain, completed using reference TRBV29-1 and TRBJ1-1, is SAVISQKPSRDICQRGTSLTIQCQVDSQVTMMFWYRQQPGQSLTLIATANQGSEATYESGFVIDKFPISRPNLTFSTLTVSNMSPEDSSIYLCSVASNTEAFFGQGTRLTVV.

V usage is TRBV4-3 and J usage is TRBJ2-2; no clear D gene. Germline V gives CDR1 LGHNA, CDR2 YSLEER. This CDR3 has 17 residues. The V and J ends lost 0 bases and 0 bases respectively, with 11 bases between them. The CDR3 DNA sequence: TGCGCCAGCAGCCAAGACACCTCCGCGGCGAACACCGGGGAGCTGTTTTTT. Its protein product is CASSQDTSAANTGELFF.

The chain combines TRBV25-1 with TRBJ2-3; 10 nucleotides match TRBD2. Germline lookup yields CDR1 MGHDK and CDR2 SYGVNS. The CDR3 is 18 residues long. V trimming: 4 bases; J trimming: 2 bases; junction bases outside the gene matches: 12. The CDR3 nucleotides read TGTGCCAGCAGTGGCTGGCTAGCGGGAGTGGGATTCACAGATACGCAGTATTTT. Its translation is CASSGWLAGVGFTDTQYF. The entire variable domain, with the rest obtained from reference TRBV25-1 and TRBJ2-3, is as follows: EADIYQTPRYLVIGTGKKITLECSQTMGHDKMYWYQQDPGMELHLIHYSYGVNSTEKGDLSSESTVSRIRTEHFPLTLESARPSHTSQYLCASSGWLAGVGFTDTQYFGPGTRLTVL.

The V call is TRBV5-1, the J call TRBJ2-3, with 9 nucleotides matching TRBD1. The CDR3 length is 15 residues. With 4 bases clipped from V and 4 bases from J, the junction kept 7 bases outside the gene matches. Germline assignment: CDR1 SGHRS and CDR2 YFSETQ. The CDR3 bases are TGCGCCAGCAGCACCAAAACAGGGGGCCCAGATACGCAGTATTTT. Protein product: CASSTKTGGPDTQYF.

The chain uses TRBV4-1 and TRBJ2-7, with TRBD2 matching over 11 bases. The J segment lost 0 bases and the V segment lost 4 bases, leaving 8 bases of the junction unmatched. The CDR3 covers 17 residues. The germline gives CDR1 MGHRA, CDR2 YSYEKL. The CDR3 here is CASSLTPTSGGSYEQYF. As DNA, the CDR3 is TGCGCCAGCAGCCTCACCCCTACTAGCGGGGGCTCCTACGAGCAGTACTTC.

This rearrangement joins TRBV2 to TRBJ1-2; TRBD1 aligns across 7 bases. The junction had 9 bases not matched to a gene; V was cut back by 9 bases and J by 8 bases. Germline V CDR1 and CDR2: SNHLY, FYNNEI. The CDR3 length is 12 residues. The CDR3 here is CARQGSEYGYTF. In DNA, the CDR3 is TGTGCCAGACAGGGGTCGGAGTACGGCTACACCTTC.

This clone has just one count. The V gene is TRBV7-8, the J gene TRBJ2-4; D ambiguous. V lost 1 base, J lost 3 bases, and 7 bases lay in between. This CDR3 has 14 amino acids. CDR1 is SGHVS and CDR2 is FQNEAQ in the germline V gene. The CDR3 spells CASSLEASKNIQYF. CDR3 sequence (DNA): TGTGCCAGCAGCTTAGAGGCTAGCAAAAACATTCAGTACTTC.

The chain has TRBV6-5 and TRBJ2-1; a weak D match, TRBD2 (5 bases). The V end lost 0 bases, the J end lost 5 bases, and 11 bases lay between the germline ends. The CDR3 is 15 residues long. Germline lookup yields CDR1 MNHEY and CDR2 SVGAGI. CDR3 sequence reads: CASSYSRTPNNEQFF. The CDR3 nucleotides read TGTGCCAGCAGTTACTCGAGGACTCCAAACAATGAGCAGTTCTTC.

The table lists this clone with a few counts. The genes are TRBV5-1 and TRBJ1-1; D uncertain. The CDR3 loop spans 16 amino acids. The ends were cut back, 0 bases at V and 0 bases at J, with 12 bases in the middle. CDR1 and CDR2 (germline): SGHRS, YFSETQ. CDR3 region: CASSLGPAGMNTEAFF. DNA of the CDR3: TGCGCCAGCAGCTTGGGACCTGCGGGGATGAACACTGAAGCTTTCTTT.

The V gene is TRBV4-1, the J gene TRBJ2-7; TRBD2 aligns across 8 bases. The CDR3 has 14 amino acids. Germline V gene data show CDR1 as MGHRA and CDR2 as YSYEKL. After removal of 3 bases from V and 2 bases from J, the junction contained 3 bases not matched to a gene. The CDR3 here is CASSHLGGAYEQYF. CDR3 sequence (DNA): TGCGCCAGCAGCCACCTCGGGGGGGCCTACGAGCAGTACTTC.

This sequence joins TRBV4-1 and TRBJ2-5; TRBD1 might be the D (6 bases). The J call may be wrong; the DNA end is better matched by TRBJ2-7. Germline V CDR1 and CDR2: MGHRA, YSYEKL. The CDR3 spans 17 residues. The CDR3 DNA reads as TGCGCCAGCAGCCAGATAATGGTGGGGGCGAGCTCCTACGAGCAGTACTTC. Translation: CASSQIMVGASSYEQYF.

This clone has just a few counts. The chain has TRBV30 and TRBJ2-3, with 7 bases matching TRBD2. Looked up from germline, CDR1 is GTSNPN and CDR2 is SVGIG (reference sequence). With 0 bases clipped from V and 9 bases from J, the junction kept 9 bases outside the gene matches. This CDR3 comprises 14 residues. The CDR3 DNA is TGTGCCTGGAGTGTCGATAGCGGGTCAGGGACGCAGTATTTT. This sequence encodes CAWSVDSGSGTQYF.

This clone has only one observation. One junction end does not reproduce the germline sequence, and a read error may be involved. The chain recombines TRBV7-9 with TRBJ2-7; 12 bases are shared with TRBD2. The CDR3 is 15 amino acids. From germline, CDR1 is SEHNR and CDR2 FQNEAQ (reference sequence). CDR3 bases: TGTTCCAGCAGCCGCCTAGCGGGAGGGCCGGTCGAGCAGTACTTC. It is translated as CSSSRLAGGPVEQYF.

The CDR3 here is CAISLDRVSMPMNTEAFF. Written as DNA, the CDR3 is TGTGCCATCAGCCTAGACAGGGTTAGTATGCCAATGAACACTGAAGCTTTCTTT. V is TRBV10-3 and J is TRBJ1-1; TRBD1 matches 7 bases. The ends lost 6 bases at V and 0 bases at J; junction bases unmatched: 16. CDR3 length: 18 amino acids. Per the germline V gene, CDR1 is ENHRY and CDR2 is SYGVKD.

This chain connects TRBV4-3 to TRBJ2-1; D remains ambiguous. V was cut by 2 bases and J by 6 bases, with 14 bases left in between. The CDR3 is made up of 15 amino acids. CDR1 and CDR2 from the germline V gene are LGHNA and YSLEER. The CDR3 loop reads CASSQWASLSNEQFF. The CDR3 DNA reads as TGCGCCAGCAGCCAATGGGCCAGTCTGAGCAATGAGCAGTTCTTC.

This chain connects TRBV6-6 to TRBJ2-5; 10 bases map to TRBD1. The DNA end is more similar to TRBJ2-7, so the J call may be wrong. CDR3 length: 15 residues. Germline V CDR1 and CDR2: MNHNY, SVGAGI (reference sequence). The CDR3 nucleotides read TGTGCCAGCAGTCTTCCGGGACAGGGGCTCTACGAGCAGTACTTC. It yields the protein CASSLPGQGLYEQYF.

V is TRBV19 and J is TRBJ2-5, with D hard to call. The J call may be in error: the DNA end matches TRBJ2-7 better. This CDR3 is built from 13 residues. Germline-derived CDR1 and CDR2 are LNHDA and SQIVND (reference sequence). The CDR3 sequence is CASSPVDSYEQYF. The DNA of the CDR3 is TGTGCCAGTTCACCCGTAGACTCCTACGAGCAGTACTTC.

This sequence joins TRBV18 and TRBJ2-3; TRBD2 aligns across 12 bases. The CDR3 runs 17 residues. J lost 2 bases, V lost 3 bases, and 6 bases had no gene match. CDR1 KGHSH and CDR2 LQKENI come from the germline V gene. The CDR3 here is CASSPQTSGGFTDTQYF. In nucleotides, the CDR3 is TGTGCCAGCTCACCTCAGACTAGCGGGGGATTCACAGATACGCAGTATTTT.

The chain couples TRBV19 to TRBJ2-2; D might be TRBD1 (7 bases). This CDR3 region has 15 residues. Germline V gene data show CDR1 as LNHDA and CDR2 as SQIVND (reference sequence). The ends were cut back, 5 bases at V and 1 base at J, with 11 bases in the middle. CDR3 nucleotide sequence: TGTGCCAGTAGTCCGCGGGACAGGAACACCGGGGAGCTGTTTTTT. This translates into CASSPRDRNTGELFF. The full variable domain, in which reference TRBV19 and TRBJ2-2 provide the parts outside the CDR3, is DGGITQSPKYLFRKEGQNVTLSCEQNLNHDAMYWYRQDPGQGLRLIYYSQIVNDFQKGDIAEGYSVSREKKESFPLTVTSAQKNPTAFYLCASSPRDRNTGELFFGEGSRLTVL.

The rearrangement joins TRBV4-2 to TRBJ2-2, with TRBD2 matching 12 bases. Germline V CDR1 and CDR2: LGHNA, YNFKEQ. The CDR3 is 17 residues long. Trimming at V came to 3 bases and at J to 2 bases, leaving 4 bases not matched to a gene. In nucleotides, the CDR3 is TGTGCCAGCAGCCATTCGACTAGCGGGGGAAACACCGGGGAGCTGTTTTTT. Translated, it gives CASSHSTSGGNTGELFF.

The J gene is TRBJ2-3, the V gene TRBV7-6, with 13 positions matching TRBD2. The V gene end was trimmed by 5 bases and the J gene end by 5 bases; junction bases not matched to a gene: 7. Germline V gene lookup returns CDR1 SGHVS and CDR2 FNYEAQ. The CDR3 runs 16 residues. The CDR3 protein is CASSPGTSGTVDTQYF. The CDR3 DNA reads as TGTGCCAGCAGCCCTGGGACTAGCGGGACGGTAGATACGCAGTATTTT.

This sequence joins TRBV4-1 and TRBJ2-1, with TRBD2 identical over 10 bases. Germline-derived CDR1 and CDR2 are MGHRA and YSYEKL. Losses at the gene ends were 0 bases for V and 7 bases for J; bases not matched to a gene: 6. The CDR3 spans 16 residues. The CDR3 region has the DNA TGCGCCAGCAGCCAAGAAGGAGCGGGGGGGCAAAATGAGCAGTTCTTC. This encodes CASSQEGAGGQNEQFF.